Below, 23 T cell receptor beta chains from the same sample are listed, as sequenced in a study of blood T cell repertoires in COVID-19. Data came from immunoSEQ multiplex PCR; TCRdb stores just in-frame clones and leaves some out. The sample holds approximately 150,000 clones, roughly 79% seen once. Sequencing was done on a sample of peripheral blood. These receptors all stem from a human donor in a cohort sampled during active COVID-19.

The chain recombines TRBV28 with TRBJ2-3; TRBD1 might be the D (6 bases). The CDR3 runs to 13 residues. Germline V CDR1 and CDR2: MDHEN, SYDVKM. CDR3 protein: CVTGQSYTDTQYF. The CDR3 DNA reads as TGTGTCACCGGACAGTCTTACACAGATACGCAGTATTTT. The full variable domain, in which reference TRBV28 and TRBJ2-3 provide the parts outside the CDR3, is DVKVTQSSRYLVKRTGEKVFLECVQDMDHENMFWYRQDPGLGLRLIYFSYDVKMKEKGDIPEGYSVSREKKERFSLILESASTNQTSMYLCVTGQSYTDTQYFGPGTRLTVL.

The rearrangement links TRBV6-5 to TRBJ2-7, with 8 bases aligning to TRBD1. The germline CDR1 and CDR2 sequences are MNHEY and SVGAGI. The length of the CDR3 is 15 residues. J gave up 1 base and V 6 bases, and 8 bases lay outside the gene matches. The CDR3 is CASRSGQGVSYEQYF. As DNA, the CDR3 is TGTGCCAGCAGAAGCGGACAGGGAGTGTCCTACGAGCAGTACTTC.

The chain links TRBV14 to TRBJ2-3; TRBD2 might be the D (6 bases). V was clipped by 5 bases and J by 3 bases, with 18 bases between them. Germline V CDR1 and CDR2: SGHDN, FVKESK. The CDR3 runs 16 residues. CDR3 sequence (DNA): TGTGCCAGCAGCGAAGCGCTCGGGACTGTTACAGATACGCAGTATTTT. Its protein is CASSEALGTVTDTQYF.

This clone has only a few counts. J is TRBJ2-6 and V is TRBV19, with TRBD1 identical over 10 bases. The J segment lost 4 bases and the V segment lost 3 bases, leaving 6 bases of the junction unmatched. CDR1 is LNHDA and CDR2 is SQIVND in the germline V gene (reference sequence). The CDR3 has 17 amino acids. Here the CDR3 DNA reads TGTGCCAGTAGTATTGCGGGACAGGGGACCGGGGCCAACGTCCTGACTTTC. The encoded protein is CASSIAGQGTGANVLTF.

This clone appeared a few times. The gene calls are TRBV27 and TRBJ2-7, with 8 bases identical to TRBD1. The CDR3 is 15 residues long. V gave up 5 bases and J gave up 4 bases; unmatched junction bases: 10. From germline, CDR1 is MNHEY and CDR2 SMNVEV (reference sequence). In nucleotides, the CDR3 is TGTGCCAGCAGTAAGGACAGGGAACAAGAATACGAGCAGTACTTC. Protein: CASSKDREQEYEQYF.

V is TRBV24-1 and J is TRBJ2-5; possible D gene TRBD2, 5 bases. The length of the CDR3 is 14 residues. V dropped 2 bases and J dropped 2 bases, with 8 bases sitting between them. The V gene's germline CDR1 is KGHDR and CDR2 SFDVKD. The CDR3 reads CATSDSGLQETQYF. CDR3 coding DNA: TGTGCCACCAGTGATTCCGGACTGCAAGAGACCCAGTACTTC.

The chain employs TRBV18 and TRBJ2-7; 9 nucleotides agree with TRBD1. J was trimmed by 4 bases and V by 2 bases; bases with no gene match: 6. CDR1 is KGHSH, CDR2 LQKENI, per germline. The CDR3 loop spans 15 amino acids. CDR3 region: CASSPGGTGRYEQYF. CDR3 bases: TGTGCCAGCTCACCAGGAGGGACAGGGAGGTACGAGCAGTACTTC.

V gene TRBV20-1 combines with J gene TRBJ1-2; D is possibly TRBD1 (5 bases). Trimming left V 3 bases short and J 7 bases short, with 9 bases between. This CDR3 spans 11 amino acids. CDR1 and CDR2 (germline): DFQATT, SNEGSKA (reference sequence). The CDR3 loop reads CSARGPGGYTF. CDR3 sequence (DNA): TGCAGTGCTAGGGGGCCCGGTGGCTACACCTTC.

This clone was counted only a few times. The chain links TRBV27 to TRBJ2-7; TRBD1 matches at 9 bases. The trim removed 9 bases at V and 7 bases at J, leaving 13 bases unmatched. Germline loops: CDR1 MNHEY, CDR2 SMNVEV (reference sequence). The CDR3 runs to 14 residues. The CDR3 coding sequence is TGTGCCAGTGGTTCCGGGACAGGGATAGCGGAGCAGTACTTC. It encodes CASGSGTGIAEQYF.

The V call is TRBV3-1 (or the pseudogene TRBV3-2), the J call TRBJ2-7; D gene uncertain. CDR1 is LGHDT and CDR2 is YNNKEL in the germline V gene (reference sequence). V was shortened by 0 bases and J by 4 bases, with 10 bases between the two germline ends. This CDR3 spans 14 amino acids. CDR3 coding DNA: TGTGCCAGCAGCCAAGATATTGGTACTTACGAGCAGTACTTC. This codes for CASSQDIGTYEQYF.

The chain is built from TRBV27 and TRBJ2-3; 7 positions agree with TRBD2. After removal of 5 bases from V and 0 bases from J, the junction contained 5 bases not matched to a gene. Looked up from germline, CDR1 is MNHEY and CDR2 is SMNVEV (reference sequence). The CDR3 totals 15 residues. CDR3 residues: CASSPLAVSTDTQYF. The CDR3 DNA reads TGTGCCAGCAGTCCCCTAGCGGTTAGCACAGATACGCAGTATTTT.

Here the CDR3 reads CASSRQRNTEAFF. For the CDR3, the DNA is TGTGCCAGTAGTCGACAGAGGAACACTGAAGCTTTCTTT. This chain uses TRBV19 with TRBJ1-1; maybe TRBD1 (5 bases). Germline V lookup: CDR1 LNHDA, CDR2 SQIVND (reference sequence). The V end lost 5 bases, the J end lost 1 base, and 8 bases lay between the germline ends. The CDR3 is 13 amino acids.

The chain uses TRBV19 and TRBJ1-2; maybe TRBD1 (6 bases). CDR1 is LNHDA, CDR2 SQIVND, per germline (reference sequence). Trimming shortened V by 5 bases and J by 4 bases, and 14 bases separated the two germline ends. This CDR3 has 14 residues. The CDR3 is CASSDPGVIYGYTF. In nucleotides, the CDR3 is TGTGCCAGTAGTGATCCAGGGGTTATCTATGGCTACACCTTC.

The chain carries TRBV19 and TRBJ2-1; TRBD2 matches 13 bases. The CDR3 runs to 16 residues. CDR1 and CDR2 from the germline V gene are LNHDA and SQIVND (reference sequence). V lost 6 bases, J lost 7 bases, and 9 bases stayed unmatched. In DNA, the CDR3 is TGTGCCAGTAGGTCACTAGCGGGAGGGTTGGGTAATGAGCAGTTCTTC. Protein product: CASRSLAGGLGNEQFF.

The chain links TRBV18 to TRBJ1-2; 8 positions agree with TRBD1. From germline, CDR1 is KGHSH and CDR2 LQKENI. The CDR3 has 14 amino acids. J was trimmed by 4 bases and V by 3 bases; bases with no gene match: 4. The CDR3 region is CASSPDRGGYGYTF. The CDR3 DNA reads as TGTGCCAGCTCACCCGACAGGGGTGGCTATGGCTACACCTTC.

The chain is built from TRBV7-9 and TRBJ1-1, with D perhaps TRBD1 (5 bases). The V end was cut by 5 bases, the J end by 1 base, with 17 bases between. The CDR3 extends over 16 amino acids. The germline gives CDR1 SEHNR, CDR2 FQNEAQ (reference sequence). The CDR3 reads CASSPLGPGQNTEAFF. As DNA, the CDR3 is TGTGCCAGCAGCCCTCTAGGTCCAGGGCAGAACACTGAAGCTTTCTTT.

In DNA form, the CDR3 reads TGTGCCAGCAGTCGACAGGGAAGCTCCTACAATGAGCAGTTCTTC. This gives the protein CASSRQGSSYNEQFF. V usage is TRBV7-9 and J usage is TRBJ2-1; 7 bases are a match to TRBD1. V lost 6 bases to trimming and J lost 0 bases; unmatched junction nucleotides: 5. Germline CDR1 and CDR2: SEHNR and FQNEAQ (reference sequence). The CDR3 loop spans 15 amino acids.

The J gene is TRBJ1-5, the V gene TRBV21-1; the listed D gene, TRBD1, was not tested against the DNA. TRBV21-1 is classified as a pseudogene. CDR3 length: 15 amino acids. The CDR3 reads CASSNPGQGTQPQHF. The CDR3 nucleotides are TGTGCCAGCAGCAATCCGGGACAGGGAACTCAGCCCCAGCATTTT.

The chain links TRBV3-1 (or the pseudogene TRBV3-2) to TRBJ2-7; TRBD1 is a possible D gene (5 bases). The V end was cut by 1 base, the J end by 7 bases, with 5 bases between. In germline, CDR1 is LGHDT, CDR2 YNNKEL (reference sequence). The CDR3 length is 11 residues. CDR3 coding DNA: TGTGCCAGCAGCCAAGGACAGGAGCAGTACTTC. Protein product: CASSQGQEQYF.

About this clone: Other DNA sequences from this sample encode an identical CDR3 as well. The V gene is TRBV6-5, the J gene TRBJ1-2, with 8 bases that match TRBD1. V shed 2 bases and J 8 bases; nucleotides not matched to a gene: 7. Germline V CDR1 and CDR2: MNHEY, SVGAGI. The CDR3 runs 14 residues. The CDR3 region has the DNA TGTGCCAGCAGTTACACAGGACAGGGAGTAGGCTACACCTTC. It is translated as CASSYTGQGVGYTF.

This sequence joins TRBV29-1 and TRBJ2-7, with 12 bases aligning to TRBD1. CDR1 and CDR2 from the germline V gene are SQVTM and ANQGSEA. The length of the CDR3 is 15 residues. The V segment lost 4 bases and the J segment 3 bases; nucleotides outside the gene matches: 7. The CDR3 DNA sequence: TGCAGCGTTGCAGGCGGGACAGGGGGCTTCTACGAGCAGTACTTC. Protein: CSVAGGTGGFYEQYF.

The DNA for the CDR3 is TGCGCCAGCAGCTTTTCAGGGGAACGAGCTTTCTTT. This encodes CASSFSGERAFF. The chain joins TRBV5-1 to TRBJ1-1; D is possibly TRBD1 (6 bases). Trimming stripped 2 bases from V and 10 bases from J, with 12 bases between. The germline V gene has CDR1 SGHRS and CDR2 YFSETQ. The CDR3 spans 12 residues.

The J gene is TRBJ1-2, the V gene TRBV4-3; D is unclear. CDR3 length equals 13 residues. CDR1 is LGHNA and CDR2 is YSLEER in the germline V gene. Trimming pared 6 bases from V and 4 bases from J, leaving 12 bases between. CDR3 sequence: CASSRQGTYGYTF. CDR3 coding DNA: TGCGCCAGCAGTAGACAAGGTACCTATGGCTACACCTTC.